This entry features one T cell receptor (beta chain) sequence. Its antigen is as yet unknown. CDR1 is SGDLS, CDR2 YYNGEE, per germline. The CDR3 is made up of 13 amino acids. Between the trimmed V and J ends, which lost 3 bases and 8 bases, there was a span of 12 bases. This sample is drawn from a study of blood T cells in healthy people across ages. PCR was performed a second time for about 6 to 12 cycles using a sample-barcoded 5' primer and a J-beta primer mix. TCRdb passed the 5' RACE reads through MiXCR, listing each CDR3 protein once. Found here are around 990,000 distinct CDR3 sequences, more than 30% of them singletons; the top ten hold around 12%. Study-level points and caveats: The percentage of naive T cells correlated strongly with TCR beta diversity.

The clonotype comes from a man younger than 30 in good health. V gene TRBV9 combines with J gene TRBJ2-1, with D possibly being TRBD1 (5 bases). The sample was blood. The CDR3 protein is CASSAIIRDEQFF. CDR3 DNA sequence: TGTGCCAGCAGCGCAATCATCAGGGATGAGCAGTTCTTC. The variable domain in full, completed from reference TRBV9 and TRBJ2-1, reads DSGVTQTPKHLITATGQRVTLRCSPRSGDLSVYWYQQSLDQGLQFLIQYYNGEERAKGNILERFSAQQFPDLHSELNLSSLELGDSALYFCASSAIIRDEQFFGPGTRLTVL.